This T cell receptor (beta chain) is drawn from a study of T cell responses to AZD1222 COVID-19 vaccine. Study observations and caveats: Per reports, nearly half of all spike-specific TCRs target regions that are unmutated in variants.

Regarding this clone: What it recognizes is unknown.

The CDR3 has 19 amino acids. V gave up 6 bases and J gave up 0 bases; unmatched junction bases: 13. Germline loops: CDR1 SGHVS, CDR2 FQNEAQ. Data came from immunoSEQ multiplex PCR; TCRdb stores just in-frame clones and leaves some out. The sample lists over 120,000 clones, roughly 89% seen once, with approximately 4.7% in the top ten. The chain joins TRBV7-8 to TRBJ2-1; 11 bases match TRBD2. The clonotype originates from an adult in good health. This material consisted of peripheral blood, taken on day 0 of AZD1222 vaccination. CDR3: CASSSGLAGIPSSYNEQFF. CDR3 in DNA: TGTGCCAGCAGTTCCGGACTAGCGGGTATCCCGAGCTCCTACAATGAGCAGTTCTTC. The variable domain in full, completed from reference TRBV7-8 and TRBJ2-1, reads GAGVSQSPRYKVAKRGQDVALRCDPISGHVSLFWYQQALGQGPEFLTYFQNEAQLDKSGLPSDRFFAERPEGSVSTLKIQRTQQEDSAVYLCASSSGLAGIPSSYNEQFFGPGTRLTVL.